The source of this T cell receptor beta chain is a study of T cell responses to AZD1222 COVID-19 vaccine. Overall study findings and caveats: Baseline antibody screening turned up just a handful of seropositive AZD1222 recipients. Targeting of unmutated variant regions was reportedly seen in nearly half of spike-specific TCRs. Regions 160-218 and 743-854 dominated among vaccine-associated CD4 TCRs spanning spike.

Assay used: immunoSEQ multiplex PCR; TCRdb lists only in-frame clones, some missing. The profile covers 120,000 to 150,000 clones, with roughly four fifths appearing a single time and roughly 4% taken by the ten largest. Details on this clone: Antigen: not known.

Per germline, CDR1 MDHEN and CDR2 SYDVKM. The CDR3 is 14 amino acids. Trimming stripped 2 bases from V and 6 bases from J, with 11 bases between. This chain connects TRBV28 to TRBJ2-1, with D possibly TRBD2 on 6 matching bases. The TCR originated in an adult in good health. Sample: peripheral blood, taken on day 0 of MenACWY control vaccination. Here the CDR3 reads CASSLGGNPNEQFF. CDR3 coding DNA: TGTGCCAGCAGTTTAGGAGGGAACCCCAATGAGCAGTTCTTC. The variable domain in full, completed from reference TRBV28 and TRBJ2-1, reads DVKVTQSSRYLVKRTGEKVFLECVQDMDHENMFWYRQDPGLGLRLIYFSYDVKMKEKGDIPEGYSVSREKKERFSLILESASTNQTSMYLCASSLGGNPNEQFFGPGTRLTVL.